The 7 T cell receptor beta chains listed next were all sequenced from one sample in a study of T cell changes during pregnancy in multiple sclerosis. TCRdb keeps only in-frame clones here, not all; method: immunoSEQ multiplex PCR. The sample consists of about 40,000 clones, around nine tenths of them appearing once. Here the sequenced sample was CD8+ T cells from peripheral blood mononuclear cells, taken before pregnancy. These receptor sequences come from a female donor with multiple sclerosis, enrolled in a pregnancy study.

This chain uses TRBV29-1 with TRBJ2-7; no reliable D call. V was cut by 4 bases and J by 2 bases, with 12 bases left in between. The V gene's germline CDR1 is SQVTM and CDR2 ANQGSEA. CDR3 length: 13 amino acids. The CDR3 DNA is TGCAGCGTTGTTCAACGGAGCCCCTACGAGCAGTACTTC. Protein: CSVVQRSPYEQYF.

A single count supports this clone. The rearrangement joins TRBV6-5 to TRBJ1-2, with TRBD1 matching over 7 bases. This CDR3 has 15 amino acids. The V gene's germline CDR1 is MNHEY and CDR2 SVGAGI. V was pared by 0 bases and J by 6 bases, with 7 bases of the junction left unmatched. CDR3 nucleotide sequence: TGTGCCAGCAGTTACTCGATGGAGGGGGCTGATGGCTACACCTTC. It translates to CASSYSMEGADGYTF.

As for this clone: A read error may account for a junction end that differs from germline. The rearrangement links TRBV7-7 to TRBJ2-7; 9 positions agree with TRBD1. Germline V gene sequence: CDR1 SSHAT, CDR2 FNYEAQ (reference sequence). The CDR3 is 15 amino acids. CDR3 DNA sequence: TGTGCTAGCAGCTTAGACAGGGGGTCGGACTGCGAGCAGTACTTC. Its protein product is CASSLDRGSDCEQYF.

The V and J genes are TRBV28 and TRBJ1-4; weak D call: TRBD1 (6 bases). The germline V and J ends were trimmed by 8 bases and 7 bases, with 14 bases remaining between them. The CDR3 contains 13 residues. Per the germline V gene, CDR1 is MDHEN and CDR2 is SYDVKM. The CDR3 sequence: CASSGTTFEKLFF. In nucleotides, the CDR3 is TGTGCCAGCTCCGGGACAACGTTTGAAAAACTGTTTTTT.

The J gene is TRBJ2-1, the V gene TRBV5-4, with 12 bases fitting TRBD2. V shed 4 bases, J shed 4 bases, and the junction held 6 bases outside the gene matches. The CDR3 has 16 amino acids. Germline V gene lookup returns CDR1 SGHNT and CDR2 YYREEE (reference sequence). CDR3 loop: CASSIVTSGRYNEQFF. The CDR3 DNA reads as TGTGCCAGCAGCATCGTAACTAGCGGGAGGTACAATGAGCAGTTCTTC. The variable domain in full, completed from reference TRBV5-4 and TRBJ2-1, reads ETGVTQSPTHLIKTRGQQVTLRCSSQSGHNTVSWYQQALGQGPQFIFQYYREEENGRGNFPPRFSGLQFPNYSSELNVNALELDDSALYLCASSIVTSGRYNEQFFGPGTRLTVL.

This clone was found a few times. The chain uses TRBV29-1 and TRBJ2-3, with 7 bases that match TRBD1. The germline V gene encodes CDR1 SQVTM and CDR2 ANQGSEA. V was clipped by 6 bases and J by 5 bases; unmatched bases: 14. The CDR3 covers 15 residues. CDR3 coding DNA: TGCAGCGTCCTCACAGGGGTGGTAGTAAAAGATACGCAGTATTTT. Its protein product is CSVLTGVVVKDTQYF.

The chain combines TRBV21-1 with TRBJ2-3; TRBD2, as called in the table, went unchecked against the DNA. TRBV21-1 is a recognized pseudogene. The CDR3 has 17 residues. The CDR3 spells CASSKGVTSGISDTQYF. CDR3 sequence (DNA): TGTGCCAGCAGCAAAGGGGTAACTAGCGGGATATCGGATACGCAGTATTTT.